This T cell receptor (beta chain) was found in a study of T-cell memory formation after mild COVID-19. There are 16 residues in the CDR3. CDR1 and CDR2 from the germline V gene are DFQATT and SNEGSKA (reference sequence). Trimming stripped 3 bases from V and 8 bases from J, with 23 bases between. MiXCR was run by TCRdb on the 5' RACE reads, yielding one entry per CDR3 protein. The sample shows some 320,000 distinct CDR3 sequences, roughly an eighth of them seen only once. This clonotype was observed a few times. The clonotype originates from a man younger than 30 who had mild COVID-19 (a few samples of this study predate the infection). Cell type and time point are not known. The chain uses TRBV20-1 and TRBJ2-1; D unclear. Sample: PBMCs or a T cell subset sorted from them (not recorded which). The CDR3 here is CSARDWAPRLIDEQFF. DNA for the CDR3: TGCAGTGCTAGGGATTGGGCGCCTAGACTGATAGATGAGCAGTTCTTC.